This record covers a single T cell receptor (beta chain). The record originates from a study of shared clonotypes between healthy human individuals. Generated by immunoSEQ multiplex PCR, the TCRdb table keeps only in-frame clones and is missing some. The sample carries about 960,000 clones, 70% to 85% recorded once. Germline assignment: CDR1 LNHDA and CDR2 SQIVND (reference sequence). Trimming shortened V by 5 bases and J by 9 bases, and 19 bases separated the two germline ends. There are 14 residues in the CDR3. Sequencing was done on a sample of memory CD4+ T cells sorted from blood. Subset specified: CD45RA-negative fraction. This chain connects TRBV19 to TRBJ2-5; TRBD2 is a possible D gene (6 bases). The origin of this receptor is a man aged 18 to 29 in good health. The CDR3 DNA sequence: TGTGCCAGTAGTTCGGCGGGACGCCTAAGGGCCCAGTACTTC. This encodes CASSSAGRLRAQYF.